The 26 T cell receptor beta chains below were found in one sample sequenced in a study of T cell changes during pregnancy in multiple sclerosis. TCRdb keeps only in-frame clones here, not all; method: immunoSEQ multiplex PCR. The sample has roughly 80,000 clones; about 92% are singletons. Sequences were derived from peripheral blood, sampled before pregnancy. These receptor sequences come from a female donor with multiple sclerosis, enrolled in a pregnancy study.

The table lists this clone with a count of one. The CDR3 sequence is CASSLGPRGGTYNEQFF. The CDR3 DNA reads TGCGCCAGCAGCTTGGGTCCTCGGGGTGGGACCTACAATGAGCAGTTCTTC. This chain uses TRBV5-1 with TRBJ2-1, with D maybe TRBD2 (5 bases). Trimming took off 0 bases at V and 2 bases at J, with 15 bases between the two ends. The CDR3 spans 17 residues. CDR1 and CDR2 (germline): SGHRS, YFSETQ.

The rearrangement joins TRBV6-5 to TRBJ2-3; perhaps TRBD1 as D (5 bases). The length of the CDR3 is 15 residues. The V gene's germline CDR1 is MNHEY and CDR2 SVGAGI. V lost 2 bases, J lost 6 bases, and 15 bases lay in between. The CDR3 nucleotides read TGTGCCAGCAGTTACCCCGGACAAGCCAGGGATACGCAGTATTTT. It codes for CASSYPGQARDTQYF.

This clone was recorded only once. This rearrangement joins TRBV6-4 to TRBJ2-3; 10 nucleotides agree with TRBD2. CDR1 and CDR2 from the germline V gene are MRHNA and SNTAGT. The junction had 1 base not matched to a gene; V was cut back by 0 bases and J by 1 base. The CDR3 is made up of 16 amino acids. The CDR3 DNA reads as TGTGCCAGCAGTGACTCTGGGACTAGCGGCACAGATACGCAGTATTTT. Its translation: CASSDSGTSGTDTQYF.

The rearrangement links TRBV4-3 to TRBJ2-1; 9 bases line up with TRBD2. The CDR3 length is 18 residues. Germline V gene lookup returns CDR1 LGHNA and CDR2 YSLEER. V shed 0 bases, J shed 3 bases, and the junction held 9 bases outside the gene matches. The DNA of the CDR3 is TGCGCCAGCAGCCAAGAGGTAGCGGGAGCGGGAGTCTACAATGAGCAGTTCTTC. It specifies CASSQEVAGAGVYNEQFF.

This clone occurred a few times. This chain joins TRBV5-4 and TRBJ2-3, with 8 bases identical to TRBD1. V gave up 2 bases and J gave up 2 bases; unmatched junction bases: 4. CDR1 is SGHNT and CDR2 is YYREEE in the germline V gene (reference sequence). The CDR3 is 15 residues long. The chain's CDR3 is CASSLRQGYTDTQYF. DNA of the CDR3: TGTGCCAGCAGCTTACGACAGGGGTACACAGATACGCAGTATTTT. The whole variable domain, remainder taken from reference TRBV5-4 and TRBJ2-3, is ETGVTQSPTHLIKTRGQQVTLRCSSQSGHNTVSWYQQALGQGPQFIFQYYREEENGRGNFPPRFSGLQFPNYSSELNVNALELDDSALYLCASSLRQGYTDTQYFGPGTRLTVL.

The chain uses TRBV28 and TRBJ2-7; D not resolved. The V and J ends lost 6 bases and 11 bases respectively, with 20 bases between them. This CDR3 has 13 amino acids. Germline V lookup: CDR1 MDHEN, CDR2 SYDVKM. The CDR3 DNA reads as TGTGCCAGCAGCTCCCCAATAACCCCAGAAGAGTACTTC. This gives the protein CASSSPITPEEYF.

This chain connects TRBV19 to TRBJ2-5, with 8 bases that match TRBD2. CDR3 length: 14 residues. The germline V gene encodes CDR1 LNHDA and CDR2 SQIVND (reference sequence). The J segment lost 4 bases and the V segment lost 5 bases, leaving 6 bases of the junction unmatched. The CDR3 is CASSYGLATETQYF. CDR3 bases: TGTGCCAGTAGTTACGGACTAGCTACAGAGACCCAGTACTTC. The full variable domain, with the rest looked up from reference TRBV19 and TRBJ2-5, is DGGITQSPKYLFRKEGQNVTLSCEQNLNHDAMYWYRQDPGQGLRLIYYSQIVNDFQKGDIAEGYSVSREKKESFPLTVTSAQKNPTAFYLCASSYGLATETQYFGPGTRLLVL.

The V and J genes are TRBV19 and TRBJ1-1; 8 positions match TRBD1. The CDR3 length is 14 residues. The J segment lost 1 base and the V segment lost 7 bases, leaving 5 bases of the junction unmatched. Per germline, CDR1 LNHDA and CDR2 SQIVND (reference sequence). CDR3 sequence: CASISTGENTEAFF. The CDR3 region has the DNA TGTGCCAGTATTTCGACAGGGGAGAACACTGAAGCTTTCTTT.

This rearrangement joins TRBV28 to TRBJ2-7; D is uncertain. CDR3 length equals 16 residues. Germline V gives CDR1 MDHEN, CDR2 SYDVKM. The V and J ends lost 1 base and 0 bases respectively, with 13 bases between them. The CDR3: CASSLFSRTFSYEQYF. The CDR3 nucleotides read TGTGCCAGCAGTTTATTTAGTCGCACCTTCTCCTACGAGCAGTACTTC.

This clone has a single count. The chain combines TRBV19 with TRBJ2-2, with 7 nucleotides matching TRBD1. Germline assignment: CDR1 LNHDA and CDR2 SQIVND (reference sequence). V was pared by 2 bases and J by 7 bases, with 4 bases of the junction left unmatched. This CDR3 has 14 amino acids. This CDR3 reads CASSITGVSGELFF. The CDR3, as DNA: TGTGCCAGTAGTATAACAGGGGTGAGCGGGGAGCTGTTTTTT.

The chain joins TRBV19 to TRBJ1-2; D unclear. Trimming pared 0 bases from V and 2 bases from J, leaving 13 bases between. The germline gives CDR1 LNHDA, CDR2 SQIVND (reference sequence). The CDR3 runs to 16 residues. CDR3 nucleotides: TGTGCCAGTAGTATAGATCGGAGTAATGGAAACTATGGCTACACCTTC. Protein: CASSIDRSNGNYGYTF.

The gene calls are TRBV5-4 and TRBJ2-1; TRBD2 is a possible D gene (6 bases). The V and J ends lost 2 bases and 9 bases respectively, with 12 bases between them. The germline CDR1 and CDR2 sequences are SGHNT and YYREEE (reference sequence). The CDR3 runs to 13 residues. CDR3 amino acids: CASSLGGVREQFF. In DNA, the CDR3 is TGTGCCAGCAGCTTAGGAGGGGTTCGTGAGCAGTTCTTC.

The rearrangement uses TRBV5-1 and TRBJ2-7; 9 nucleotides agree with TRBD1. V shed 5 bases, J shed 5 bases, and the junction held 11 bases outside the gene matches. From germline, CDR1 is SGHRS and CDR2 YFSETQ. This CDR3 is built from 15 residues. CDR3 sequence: CASSWIGQGPNEQYF. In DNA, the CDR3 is TGCGCCAGCAGTTGGATCGGACAGGGGCCCAACGAGCAGTACTTC.

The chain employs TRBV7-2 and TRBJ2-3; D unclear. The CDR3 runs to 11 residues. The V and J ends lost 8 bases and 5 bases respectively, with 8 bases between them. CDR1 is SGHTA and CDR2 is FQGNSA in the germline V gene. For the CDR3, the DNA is TGTGCCAGCGCCTCGGGAGATACGCAGTATTTT. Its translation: CASASGDTQYF.

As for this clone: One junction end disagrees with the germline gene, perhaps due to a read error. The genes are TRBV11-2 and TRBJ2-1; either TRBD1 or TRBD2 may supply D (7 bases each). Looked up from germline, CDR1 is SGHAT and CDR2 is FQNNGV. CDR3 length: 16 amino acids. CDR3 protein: CASSLGGRGGYNEQFF. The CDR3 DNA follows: TGTGCCAGCAGTTTAGGGGGCAGGGGAGGGTACAATGAGCAGTTCTTC. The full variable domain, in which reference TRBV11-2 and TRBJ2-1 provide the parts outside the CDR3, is EAGVAQSPRYKIIEKRQSVAFWCNPISGHATLYWYQQILGQGPKLLIQFQNNGVVDDSQLPKDRFSAERLKGVDSTLKIQPAKLEDSAVYLCASSLGGRGGYNEQFFGPGTRLTVL.

The DNA for the CDR3 is TGTGCCAGCAGCCAAGGATCCGGGTACGACTACGAGCAGTACTTC. Translation gives CASSQGSGYDYEQYF. The chain combines TRBV7-9 with TRBJ2-7; D uncertain. Germline CDR1 is SEHNR and CDR2 is FQNEAQ (reference sequence). This CDR3 region has 15 residues. The ends were cut back, 5 bases at V and 3 bases at J, with 17 bases in the middle.

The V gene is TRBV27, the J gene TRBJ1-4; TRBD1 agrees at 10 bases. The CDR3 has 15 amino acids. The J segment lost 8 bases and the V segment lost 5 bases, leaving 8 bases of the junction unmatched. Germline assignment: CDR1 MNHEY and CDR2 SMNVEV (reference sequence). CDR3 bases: TGTGCCAGCAGTCCCTGGGGGACAGGGGAAGAAAAACTGTTTTTT. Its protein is CASSPWGTGEEKLFF.

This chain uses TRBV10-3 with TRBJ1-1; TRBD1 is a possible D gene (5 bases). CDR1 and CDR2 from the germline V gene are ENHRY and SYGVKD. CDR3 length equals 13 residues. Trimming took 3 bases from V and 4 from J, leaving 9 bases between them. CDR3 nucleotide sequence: TGTGCCATCAGTGACGGGGGGAGCACTGAAGCTTTCTTT. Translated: CAISDGGSTEAFF.

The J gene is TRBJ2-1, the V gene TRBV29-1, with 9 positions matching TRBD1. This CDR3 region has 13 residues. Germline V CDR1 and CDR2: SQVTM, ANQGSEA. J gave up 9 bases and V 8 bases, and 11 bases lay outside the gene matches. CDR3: CSTGQGATGEQFF. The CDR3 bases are TGCAGCACGGGACAGGGAGCCACTGGTGAGCAGTTCTTC.

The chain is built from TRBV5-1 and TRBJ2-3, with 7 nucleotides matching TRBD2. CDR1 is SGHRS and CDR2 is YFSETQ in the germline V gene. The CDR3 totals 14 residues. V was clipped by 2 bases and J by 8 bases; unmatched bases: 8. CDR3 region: CASSFRGEGSTQYF. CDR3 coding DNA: TGCGCCAGCAGCTTCCGGGGGGAGGGGAGTACGCAGTATTTT.

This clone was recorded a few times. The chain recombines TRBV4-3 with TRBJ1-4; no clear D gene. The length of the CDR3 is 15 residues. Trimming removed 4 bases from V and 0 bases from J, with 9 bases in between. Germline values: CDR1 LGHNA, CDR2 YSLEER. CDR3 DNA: TGCGCCAGCAGCCCGTCCAGCGCAACTAATGAAAAACTGTTTTTT. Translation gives CASSPSSATNEKLFF.

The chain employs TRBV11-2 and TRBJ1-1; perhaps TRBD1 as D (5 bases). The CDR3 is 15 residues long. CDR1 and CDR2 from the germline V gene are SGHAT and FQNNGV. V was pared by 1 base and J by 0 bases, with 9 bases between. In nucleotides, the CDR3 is TGTGCCAGCAGCTTAGGGCAGGACATGAACACTGAAGCTTTCTTT. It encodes CASSLGQDMNTEAFF. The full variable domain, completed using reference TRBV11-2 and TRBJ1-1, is EAGVAQSPRYKIIEKRQSVAFWCNPISGHATLYWYQQILGQGPKLLIQFQNNGVVDDSQLPKDRFSAERLKGVDSTLKIQPAKLEDSAVYLCASSLGQDMNTEAFFGQGTRLTVV.

The CDR3 DNA reads TGTGCCAGTAGTCGGGGGGGACAGGGATCCTACGAGCAGTACTTC. It translates to CASSRGGQGSYEQYF. V usage is TRBV19 and J usage is TRBJ2-7, with D maybe TRBD1 (9 bases). The CDR3 consists of 15 residues. Trimming removed 5 bases from V and 1 base from J, with 15 bases in between. Germline CDR1 and CDR2: LNHDA and SQIVND (reference sequence).

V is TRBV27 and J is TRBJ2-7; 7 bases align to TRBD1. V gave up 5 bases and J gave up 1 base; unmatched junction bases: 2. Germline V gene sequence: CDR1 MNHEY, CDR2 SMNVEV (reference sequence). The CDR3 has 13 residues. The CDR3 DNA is TGTGCCAGCAGTCAACAGGGGTCCTACGAGCAGTACTTC. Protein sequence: CASSQQGSYEQYF.

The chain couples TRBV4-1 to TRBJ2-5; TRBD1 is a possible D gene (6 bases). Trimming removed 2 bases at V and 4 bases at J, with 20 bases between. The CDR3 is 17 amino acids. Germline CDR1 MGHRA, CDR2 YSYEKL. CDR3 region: CASSQLRGSEERETQYF. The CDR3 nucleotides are TGCGCCAGCAGCCAACTTAGGGGGTCTGAGGAGAGAGAGACCCAGTACTTC.

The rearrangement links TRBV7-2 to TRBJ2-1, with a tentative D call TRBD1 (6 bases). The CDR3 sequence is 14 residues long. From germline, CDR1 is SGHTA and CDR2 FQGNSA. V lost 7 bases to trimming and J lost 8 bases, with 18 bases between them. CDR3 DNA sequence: TGTGCCAGCATCCCGGTAGGGGGTAGGGATGAGCAGTTCTTC. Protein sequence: CASIPVGGRDEQFF.